The T cell receptor (beta chain) described here comes from a study of shared clonotypes between healthy human individuals. As for the study in general: The cohort comprised two women and a few men. Their ages spanned 18 to 49 years.

This CDR3 has 15 residues. Germline values: CDR1 SGHKS, CDR2 YYEKEE (reference sequence). Trimming left V 8 bases short and J 1 base short, with 16 bases between. In this sample, this clone turned up once. What it recognizes is unknown. Sorted-subset replicate PCRs used roughly 210 ng of genomic DNA. This amount corresponded to tens of thousands of T cell genomes. Here immunoSEQ multiplex PCR was the method, and the copy in TCRdb shows in-frame clones only, minus some. Among millions of clones listed, around 96% were seen once. Study findings and constraints: Non-shared clonotypes had lower generation probabilities than clonotypes shared by all four sorted-subset donors.

Terminally differentiated effector memory CD45RA+ cells were left out of the naive CD8 fraction, which was CD45RO-negative and positively selected for CCR7. Donors, without exception, were Caucasian adults residing in Nashville, Tennessee. This sequence was found in a young man in good health. Sequenced: naive CD8+ T cells sorted from blood. The chain links TRBV5-5 to TRBJ1-5; D uncertain. The CDR3 reads CARAPSRESNQPQHF. CDR3 nucleotide sequence: TGTGCCAGAGCCCCCTCCCGCGAAAGCAATCAGCCCCAGCATTTT.